The rows below give T cell receptor beta chains drawn from one sample of a study of memory CD4+ T cells and cytomegalovirus serostatus. Profiling relied on immunoSEQ multiplex PCR, and the TCRdb table lists in-frame clones only, not all of them. The table shows 40,000 to 55,000 clones, with roughly 80% occurring only once. Sequencing input: memory CD4+ T cells from blood. The receptors were gathered from an adult in good health and CMV-seronegative. The conserved cysteine and the conserved F or W are not part of the CDR3 here. Each record gives: V gene, J gene, CDR3 protein.

TRBV5-1	TRBJ2-3	ASSQSTDTQY
TRBV2	TRBJ1-5	ASRVGVNQPQH
TRBV28	TRBJ1-4	ASNLQGMGEKLF
TRBV30	TRBJ1-3	AWRGNTIY
TRBV27	TRBJ2-7	ASSLGGSGSHEQY
TRBV19	TRBJ1-5	ASSIVNQPQH
TRBV28	TRBJ2-7	ASSLKGPGSYEQY
TRBV10-1	TRBJ2-7	ASSGGGSYEQY
TRBV7-9	TRBJ1-3	ASSSSRGRAGNTIY
TRBV5-4	TRBJ2-7	ASSLGVMGLAGGEQY
TRBV5-6	TRBJ2-1	ASSFVAGTYNEQF
TRBV7-9	TRBJ2-1	ASSYADYNEQF
TRBV6-1	TRBJ1-1	ASSLGQSNTEAF
TRBV7-9	TRBJ1-1	ASSLRGGQNTEAF
TRBV5-4	TRBJ2-1	ASGLASYNEQF
TRBV30	TRBJ2-7	AWSVQETGSYEQY